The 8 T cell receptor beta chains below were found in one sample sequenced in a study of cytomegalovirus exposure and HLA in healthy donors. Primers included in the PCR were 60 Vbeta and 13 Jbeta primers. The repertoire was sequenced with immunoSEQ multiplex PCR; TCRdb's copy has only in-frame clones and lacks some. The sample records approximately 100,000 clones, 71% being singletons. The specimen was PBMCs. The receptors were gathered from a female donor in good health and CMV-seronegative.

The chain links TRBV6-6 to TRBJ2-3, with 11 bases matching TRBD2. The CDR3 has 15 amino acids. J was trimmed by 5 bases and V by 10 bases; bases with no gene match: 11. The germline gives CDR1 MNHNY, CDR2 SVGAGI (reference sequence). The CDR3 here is CATLGTSGRRDTQYF. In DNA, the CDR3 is TGTGCCACCTTAGGGACTAGCGGACGAAGAGATACGCAGTATTTT.

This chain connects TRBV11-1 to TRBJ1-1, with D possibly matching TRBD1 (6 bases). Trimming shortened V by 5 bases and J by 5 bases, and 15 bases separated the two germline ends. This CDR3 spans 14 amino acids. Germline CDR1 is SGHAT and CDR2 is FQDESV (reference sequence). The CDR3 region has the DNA TGTGCCAGCAGCACAAACAGGGATTGGACTGAAGCTTTCTTT. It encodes CASSTNRDWTEAFF.

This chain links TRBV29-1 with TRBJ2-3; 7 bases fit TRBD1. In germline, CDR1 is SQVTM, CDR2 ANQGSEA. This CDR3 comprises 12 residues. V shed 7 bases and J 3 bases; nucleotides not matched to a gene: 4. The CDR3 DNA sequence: TGCAGCGCACGACAGGGTACAGATACGCAGTATTTT. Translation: CSARQGTDTQYF.

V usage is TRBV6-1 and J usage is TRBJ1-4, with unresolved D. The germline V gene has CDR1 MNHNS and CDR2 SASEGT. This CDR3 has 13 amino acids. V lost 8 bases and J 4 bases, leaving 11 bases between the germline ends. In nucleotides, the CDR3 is TGTGCCAGCGTCCGGCAGGTTAATGAAAAACTGTTTTTT. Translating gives CASVRQVNEKLFF.

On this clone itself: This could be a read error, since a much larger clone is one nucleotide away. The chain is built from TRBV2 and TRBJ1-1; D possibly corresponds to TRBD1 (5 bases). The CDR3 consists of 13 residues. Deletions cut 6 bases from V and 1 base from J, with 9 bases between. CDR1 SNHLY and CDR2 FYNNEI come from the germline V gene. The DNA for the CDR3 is TGTGCCAGCAGCTTTGGACAGAACACTGAAGCTTTCTTT. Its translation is CASSFGQNTEAFF.

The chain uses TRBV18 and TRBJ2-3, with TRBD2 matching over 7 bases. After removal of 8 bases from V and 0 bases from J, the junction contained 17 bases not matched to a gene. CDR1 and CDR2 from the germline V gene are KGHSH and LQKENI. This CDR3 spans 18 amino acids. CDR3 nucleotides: TGTGCCAGCCGCCGCCCCCAAGGACTAGACGCTAGCACAGATACGCAGTATTTT. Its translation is CASRRPQGLDASTDTQYF.

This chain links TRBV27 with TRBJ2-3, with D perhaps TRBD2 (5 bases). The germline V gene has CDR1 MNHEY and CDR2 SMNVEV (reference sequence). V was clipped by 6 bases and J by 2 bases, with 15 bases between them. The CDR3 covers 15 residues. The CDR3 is CASSRGTESTDTQYF. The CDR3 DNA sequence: TGTGCCAGCAGCCGGGGAACAGAATCCACAGATACGCAGTATTTT.

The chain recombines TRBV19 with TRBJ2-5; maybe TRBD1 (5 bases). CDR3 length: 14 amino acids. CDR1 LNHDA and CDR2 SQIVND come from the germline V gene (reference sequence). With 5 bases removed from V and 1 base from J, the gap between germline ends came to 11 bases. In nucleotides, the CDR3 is TGTGCCAGTAGTGACACAGGAACCCAAGAGACCCAGTACTTC. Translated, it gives CASSDTGTQETQYF.